These T cell receptor beta chains were read from a single sample in a study of tumor-infiltrating lymphocytes in localized non-small cell lung cancer. Clones were sequenced by immunoSEQ multiplex PCR, and TCRdb holds only the in-frame ones, with some missing. The table lists just under 6,500 clones, 70% to 75% of them singletons. The sequenced sample consisted of lung tumor tissue. These receptors were taken from a human donor with non-small cell lung cancer. The CDR3 runs from the conserved cysteine through the conserved F or W. A D gene is named only where the DNA matches it firmly. Not all rows give a size; the values are once, few, many and, for expanded clones, a class.

TRBJ2-5,-,once,TRBV5-5,CASSFSRTEETQYF,TGTGCCAGCAGCTTTTCAAGGACAGAAGAGACCCAGTACTTC
TRBJ2-1,-,-,TRBV20-1,CSSFGGNEQFF,TGCAGTTCTTTCGGGGGCAATGAGCAGTTCTTC
TRBJ2-2,-,-,TRBV7-3,CASSSLGGGIGELFF,TGTGCCAGCTCATCTTTGGGTGGAGGGATCGGGGAGCTGTTTTTT
TRBJ1-4,-,-,TRBV27,CAGGGEKLFF,TGTGCCGGGGGAGGTGAAAAACTGTTTTTT
TRBJ2-1,-,once,TRBV7-8,CASGLQFYNEQFF,TGTGCCAGCGGATTACAGTTCTACAATGAGCAGTTCTTC
TRBJ1-3,TRBD1,-,TRBV19,CASSDPPGQGISGNTIYF,TGTGCCAGTAGTGATCCACCGGGACAGGGGATCTCTGGAAACACCATATATTTT
TRBJ2-7,-,-,TRBV5-4,CASSSMTGEQYF,TGTGCCAGCAGCTCGATGACGGGGGAGCAGTACTTC
TRBJ1-6,TRBD1,-,TRBV5-4,CASSQGQGQSLSPLHF,TGTGCCAGCAGCCAAGGACAGGGGCAAAGTTTGTCACCCCTCCACTTT
TRBJ2-2,-,few,TRBV19,CASSMNTGELFF,TGTGCCAGTAGTATGAACACCGGGGAGCTGTTTTTT
TRBJ1-1,-,-,TRBV5-5,CASSFGTANTEAFF,TGTGCCAGCAGCTTTGGTACGGCGAACACTGAAGCTTTCTTT
TRBJ2-3,-,-,TRBV11-1,CASSLAGRTRDTQYF,TGTGCCAGCAGCTTAGCGGGTCGGACTCGGGATACGCAGTATTTT
TRBJ1-2,TRBD1,few,TRBV19,CASRRGTGEGYTF,TGTGCCAGTAGAAGAGGGACAGGGGAAGGCTACACCTTC
TRBJ2-2,-,once,TRBV7-7,CASGRDPNTGELFF,TGTGCCAGCGGCCGTGACCCGAACACCGGGGAGCTGTTTTTT
TRBJ2-2,-,once,TRBV7-3,CASSLRVGGPNTGELFF,TGTGCCAGCAGCTTAAGAGTCGGGGGACCGAACACCGGGGAGCTGTTTTTT
TRBJ2-7,TRBD1,-,TRBV5-6,CASSLDRGTYEQYF,TGTGCCAGCAGCTTGGACAGGGGAACCTACGAGCAGTACTTC
TRBJ1-2,TRBD1,-,TRBV19,CASSMVTGDGYGYTF,TGTGCCAGTAGTATGGTTACAGGGGACGGCTATGGCTACACCTTC
TRBJ2-3,-,once,TRBV28,CASRSQRAPTDTQYF,TGTGCCAGCAGGTCGCAGAGGGCCCCCACAGATACGCAGTATTTT